The next 20 T cell receptor beta chains were all read from a single sample in a study of identical twins. MiXCR, applied by TCRdb to the 5' RACE reads, yields one record per CDR3 protein. The table includes about 520,000 distinct CDR3 sequences, around 20% detected once. This same sample was also part of a study on T cells expressing NK-cell markers.

Specimen: CD4+ T cells sorted from blood. Every receptor here comes from a woman in her late teens or twenties in good health.

The chain recombines TRBV6-6 with TRBJ1-6; 9 bases line up with TRBD1. J gave up 9 bases and V 10 bases, and 7 bases lay outside the gene matches. This CDR3 region has 13 residues. Germline values: CDR1 MNHNY, CDR2 SVGAGI (reference sequence). CDR3 region: CANRDRVTSPLHF. CDR3 DNA: TGTGCCAACCGGGACAGGGTGACTTCACCCCTCCACTTT.

This clonotype was detected only a few times. This sequence joins TRBV20-1 and TRBJ1-2; 7 bases are a match to TRBD1. J lost 2 bases, V lost 7 bases, and 4 bases had no gene match. Germline V gene data show CDR1 as DFQATT and CDR2 as SNEGSKA (reference sequence). The CDR3 is 12 amino acids. The CDR3 coding sequence is TGCAGTGTAGGGGGCACCAACTATGGCTACACCTTC. Translation gives CSVGGTNYGYTF.

The genes are TRBV29-1 and TRBJ1-1, with D hard to call. The CDR3 length is 13 residues. Trimming removed 4 bases at V and 1 base at J, with 10 bases between. Per germline, CDR1 SQVTM and CDR2 ANQGSEA. CDR3 in amino acids: CSVVAGRNTEAFF. The DNA of the CDR3 is TGCAGCGTTGTGGCGGGGAGGAACACTGAAGCTTTCTTT.

The V and J genes are TRBV7-8 and TRBJ2-3; the match to TRBD2 covers 8 bases. This CDR3 spans 16 amino acids. The germline V gene encodes CDR1 SGHVS and CDR2 FQNEAQ. The V gene end was trimmed by 1 base and the J gene end by 4 bases; junction bases not matched to a gene: 7. In nucleotides, the CDR3 is TGTGCCAGCAGCTTAGTCGTGGGACTAGGGGCAGATACGCAGTATTTT. Translating gives CASSLVVGLGADTQYF.

This chain connects TRBV5-5 to TRBJ1-6; D not certain. Germline V gives CDR1 SGHKS, CDR2 YYEKEE (reference sequence). CDR3 length: 14 residues. Trimming stripped 5 bases from V and 5 bases from J, with 11 bases between. Here the CDR3 reads CASREGPHNSPLHF. CDR3 DNA sequence: TGTGCCAGCAGGGAAGGGCCACATAATTCACCCCTCCACTTT.

The table lists this clonotype with a few counts. The J gene is TRBJ2-3, the V gene TRBV3-1; D perhaps matches TRBD2 (5 bases). Looked up from germline, CDR1 is LGHDT and CDR2 is YNNKEL (reference sequence). This CDR3 is 15 amino acids long. V lost 1 base to trimming and J lost 2 bases, with 10 bases between them. DNA of the CDR3: TGTGCCAGCAGCCAAGTGAGCGGCCCCACAGATACGCAGTATTTT. Translation: CASSQVSGPTDTQYF.

This clonotype was seen many times. The V and J genes are TRBV7-2 and TRBJ1-1; no clear D. V lost 4 bases, J lost 1 base, and 7 bases lay in between. This CDR3 spans 13 amino acids. Germline V gives CDR1 SGHTA, CDR2 FQGNSA. The chain's CDR3 is CASSSRENTEAFF. CDR3 in DNA: TGTGCCAGCAGCTCCAGAGAGAACACTGAAGCTTTCTTT.

The V and J genes are TRBV30 and TRBJ2-5; D may be TRBD2 (6 bases). The V gene's germline CDR1 is GTSNPN and CDR2 SVGIG (reference sequence). V lost 1 base and J lost 0, with 9 bases in between. CDR3 size: 14 residues. The CDR3 region has the DNA TGTGCCTGGAGTGGGGAGGCGTACCAAGAGACCCAGTACTTC. Its protein is CAWSGEAYQETQYF.

This clonotype has only a few counts. The chain is built from TRBV9 and TRBJ2-1, with 8 bases identical to TRBD2. The V segment lost 1 base and the J segment 6 bases; nucleotides outside the gene matches: 6. CDR1 and CDR2 (germline): SGDLS, YYNGEE. The CDR3 sequence is 15 residues long. The CDR3 is CASSVTSGAFNEQFF. The CDR3 region has the DNA TGTGCCAGCAGCGTAACTAGCGGTGCTTTCAATGAGCAGTTCTTC.

The sample holds many counts of this clonotype. The J gene is TRBJ1-5, the V gene TRBV12-3 or TRBV12-4, with 9 bases fitting TRBD1. V was pared by 7 bases and J by 3 bases, with 7 bases of the junction left unmatched. The CDR3 loop spans 15 amino acids. As DNA, the CDR3 is TGTGCCAGCACCTCGGGACAGGGTACCAATCAGCCCCAGCATTTT. Its translation: CASTSGQGTNQPQHF.

The chain has TRBV5-5 and TRBJ1-4; D not certain. Trimming cost V 1 base and J 7 bases, with 5 bases left between them. Germline CDR1 and CDR2: SGHKS and YYEKEE (reference sequence). The CDR3 spans 12 residues. In nucleotides, the CDR3 is TGTGCCAGCAGCTTGTATGGTGAAAAACTGTTTTTT. This gives the protein CASSLYGEKLFF.

The chain uses TRBV10-2 and TRBJ1-2; D is uncertain. V lost 7 bases and J lost 8, with 17 bases in between. The CDR3 has 13 residues. Germline-derived CDR1 and CDR2 are WSHSY and SAAADI. This CDR3 is CASIGFLPGGYTF. In DNA form, the CDR3 reads TGCGCCAGCATAGGATTCCTCCCGGGAGGCTACACCTTC.

For this clonotype: At one boundary the junction diverges from the germline segment, which might be a read error. The chain joins TRBV5-6 to TRBJ2-3; 10 bases are a match to TRBD2. The CDR3 extends over 16 amino acids. Germline values: CDR1 SGHDT, CDR2 YYEEEE. CDR3 residues: CASSSPGLASTDTEYF. The CDR3 region has the DNA TGTGCCAGCAGCTCGCCGGGACTAGCGAGCACAGATACGGAGTATTTT.

At least ten counts were recorded for this clonotype. The chain joins TRBV10-3 to TRBJ2-1; 9 nucleotides align to TRBD1. The CDR3 runs to 14 residues. V trimming: 7 bases; J trimming: 2 bases; junction bases outside the gene matches: 3. Germline V gives CDR1 ENHRY, CDR2 SYGVKD. The CDR3 region is CAINRDRAYNEQFF. The CDR3 DNA reads TGTGCCATCAACCGGGACAGGGCCTACAATGAGCAGTTCTTC.

This clonotype appeared a few times. This chain links TRBV20-1 with TRBJ2-5; D may be TRBD2 (6 bases). Germline V gives CDR1 DFQATT, CDR2 SNEGSKA (reference sequence). V gave up 4 bases and J gave up 5 bases, with 14 bases separating them. This CDR3 spans 13 amino acids. The chain's CDR3 is CSANRDSGETQYF. CDR3 DNA sequence: TGCAGTGCTAACCGGGACTCGGGGGAGACCCAGTACTTC.

The chain carries TRBV10-3 and TRBJ2-1; possibly TRBD2 for D (6 bases). The length of the CDR3 is 12 residues. Deletions cut 8 bases from V and 1 base from J, with 6 bases between. Germline CDR1 ENHRY, CDR2 SYGVKD. The CDR3 region has the DNA TGTGCCATCGGGGGGTCCTACAATGAGCAGTTCTTC. This translates into CAIGGSYNEQFF.

This clonotype appeared many times. The V call is TRBV10-3, the J call TRBJ2-1; 10 positions match TRBD2. Germline trimming cut 0 bases from V and 9 bases from J; bases unmatched to any gene: 11. This CDR3 is built from 17 residues. The V gene's germline CDR1 is ENHRY and CDR2 SYGVKD. This CDR3 reads CAISESSLAGVIGEQFF. The CDR3 DNA sequence: TGTGCCATCAGTGAGTCGAGTCTAGCGGGAGTCATAGGTGAGCAGTTCTTC.

V is TRBV28 and J is TRBJ2-7, with 7 bases that match TRBD1. V was clipped by 3 bases and J by 3 bases; unmatched bases: 8. Germline V gives CDR1 MDHEN, CDR2 SYDVKM. This CDR3 is built from 15 residues. CDR3 bases: TGTGCCAGCAGTTTGAGGTGGGACAGTTACTACGAGCAGTACTTC. It encodes CASSLRWDSYYEQYF.

The genes are TRBV20-1 and TRBJ2-6, with a possible D match to TRBD1 (6 bases). The CDR3 has 18 amino acids. The V end lost 1 base, the J end lost 0 bases, and 16 bases lay between the germline ends. Germline V gene data show CDR1 as DFQATT and CDR2 as SNEGSKA (reference sequence). CDR3: CSARVGDKGLSGANVLTF. The CDR3 nucleotides are TGCAGTGCTAGAGTGGGGGACAAGGGCCTCTCTGGGGCCAACGTCCTGACTTTC.

This clonotype has more than one count but fewer than ten. The chain combines TRBV20-1 with TRBJ2-3; D not certain. V lost 5 bases and J lost 2, with 14 bases in between. This CDR3 region has 14 residues. Germline V gives CDR1 DFQATT, CDR2 SNEGSKA (reference sequence). CDR3 protein: CSAVLVHNTDTQYF. The CDR3 coding sequence is TGCAGTGCTGTCTTAGTTCACAACACAGATACGCAGTATTTT.